The 19 T cell receptor beta chains reported below all come from one sample, sequenced in a study of cytomegalovirus exposure and HLA in healthy donors. Researchers ran the PCR with 60 Vbeta and 13 Jbeta primers. Measured with immunoSEQ multiplex PCR; TCRdb has only the in-frame clones, and not every one. The sample has 150,000 to 200,000 clones; more than 80% are singletons. Sequenced input: PBMCs. The receptors derive from a woman younger than 35 in good health and CMV-seronegative.

The CDR3 nucleotides are TGCGCCAGCAGTGAGTCCGGGCTAGCGGGTAAAAGCTCCTACGAGCAGTACTTC. It specifies CASSESGLAGKSSYEQYF. The chain recombines TRBV10-2 with TRBJ2-7; 8 bases match TRBD2. Germline V gene lookup returns CDR1 WSHSY and CDR2 SAAADI. The CDR3 runs 18 residues. Trimming took 0 bases from V and 0 from J; bases not matched to a gene: 10.

There are a few counts of this clone. The J gene is TRBJ2-6, the V gene TRBV2; a possible D gene is TRBD1 (6 bases). The CDR3 has 14 amino acids. From germline, CDR1 is SNHLY and CDR2 FYNNEI. In DNA, the CDR3 is TGTGGCCACAGGGTTCGTTCTGGGGCCAACGTCCTGACTTTC. It codes for CGHRVRSGANVLTF.

This chain links TRBV6-6 with TRBJ1-2, with 8 bases that match TRBD1. The CDR3 is 16 residues long. The germline V gene encodes CDR1 MNHNY and CDR2 SVGAGI (reference sequence). V was pared by 2 bases and J by 8 bases, with 13 bases of the junction left unmatched. As DNA, the CDR3 is TGTGCCAGCAGTTACAGCCAGGGGGCGGGGGCTAGGGGCTACACCTTC. This sequence encodes CASSYSQGAGARGYTF.

The chain recombines TRBV11-2 with TRBJ2-5; D is possibly TRBD1 (6 bases). Trimming left V 3 bases short and J 4 bases short, with 18 bases between. CDR3 length: 16 amino acids. Germline assignment: CDR1 SGHAT and CDR2 FQNNGV. DNA for the CDR3: TGTGCCAGCAGCTTGGTTTTAGGGGGTTCATCAGAGACCCAGTACTTC. Translated: CASSLVLGGSSETQYF. The variable domain in full, with the rest retrieved from reference TRBV11-2 and TRBJ2-5, is EAGVAQSPRYKIIEKRQSVAFWCNPISGHATLYWYQQILGQGPKLLIQFQNNGVVDDSQLPKDRFSAERLKGVDSTLKIQPAKLEDSAVYLCASSLVLGGSSETQYFGPGTRLLVL.

The chain uses TRBV19 and TRBJ1-3; D is perhaps TRBD1 (5 bases). V gave up 9 bases and J gave up 0 bases, with 12 bases separating them. The CDR3 is 14 amino acids. The germline V gene has CDR1 LNHDA and CDR2 SQIVND (reference sequence). The CDR3 region is CASRQSFSGNTIYF. The CDR3 bases are TGTGCCAGCAGACAGAGCTTCTCTGGAAACACCATATATTTT.

CDR3 in DNA: TGCGCCAGCAGCCAAGAAATTAGTAGCTCTGAAGCTTTCTTT. Translation: CASSQEISSSEAFF. The chain carries TRBV4-1 and TRBJ1-1; no reliable D call. With 0 bases removed from V and 6 bases from J, the gap between germline ends came to 11 bases. The CDR3 spans 14 residues. The germline V gene encodes CDR1 MGHRA and CDR2 YSYEKL.

The chain's CDR3 is CASGKGGGGELFF. The CDR3 nucleotides read TGTGCCAGCGGCAAGGGCGGGGGCGGGGAGCTGTTTTTT. The chain uses TRBV27 and TRBJ2-2, with 7 bases lining up with TRBD2. Trimming took 8 bases from V and 7 from J; bases not matched to a gene: 7. The CDR3 loop spans 13 amino acids. In germline, CDR1 is MNHEY, CDR2 SMNVEV (reference sequence).

The V and J genes are TRBV19 and TRBJ2-7; 7 bases match TRBD2. The CDR3 is made up of 14 amino acids. V trimming: 3 bases; J trimming: 2 bases; junction bases outside the gene matches: 4. Per the germline V gene, CDR1 is LNHDA and CDR2 is SQIVND (reference sequence). The CDR3 here is CASSIGGSAYEQYF. CDR3 DNA sequence: TGTGCCAGTAGTATCGGCGGGAGCGCCTACGAGCAGTACTTC.

This chain uses TRBV6-5 with TRBJ1-2; TRBD1 aligns across 7 bases. Germline trimming cut 6 bases from V and 0 bases from J; bases unmatched to any gene: 4. Per germline, CDR1 MNHEY and CDR2 SVGAGI. This CDR3 is 14 amino acids long. In DNA, the CDR3 is TGTGCCAGCAGCCGGGGACAGACTAACTATGGCTACACCTTC. Encoded protein: CASSRGQTNYGYTF.

The chain has TRBV11-2 and TRBJ1-5, with D unresolved. Germline V lookup: CDR1 SGHAT, CDR2 FQNNGV. This CDR3 comprises 16 residues. V lost 5 bases to trimming and J lost 0 bases, with 14 bases between them. CDR3 sequence: CASSQAGGISNQPQHF. CDR3 sequence (DNA): TGTGCCAGCAGCCAAGCGGGCGGGATTAGCAATCAGCCCCAGCATTTT.

The chain recombines TRBV7-3 with TRBJ1-1; tentative D call: TRBD1 (6 bases). The CDR3 spans 19 residues. V was cut by 0 bases and J by 4 bases, with 24 bases left in between. Per germline, CDR1 SGHTA and CDR2 FQGTGA. The CDR3 region has the DNA TGTGCCAGCAGCTTAACGACTACTCACAGGGTCAGATCGAGCACTGAAGCTTTCTTT. It encodes CASSLTTTHRVRSSTEAFF.

The chain carries TRBV2 and TRBJ2-1, with 7 bases lining up with TRBD2. This CDR3 has 15 residues. Germline V gene sequence: CDR1 SNHLY, CDR2 FYNNEI. V lost 7 bases and J lost 0; bases outside the gene matches: 6. The CDR3 protein is CASKRDFSSYNEQFF. For the CDR3, the DNA is TGTGCCAGCAAGCGGGACTTCAGCTCCTACAATGAGCAGTTCTTC.

This chain uses TRBV19 with TRBJ1-4; no clear D gene. Germline assignment: CDR1 LNHDA and CDR2 SQIVND (reference sequence). CDR3 length: 15 amino acids. Between the trimmed V and J ends, which lost 3 bases and 4 bases, there was a span of 12 bases. DNA of the CDR3: TGTGCCAGTAGTATGCAGGAAGTGTTTAATGAAAAACTGTTTTTT. Protein: CASSMQEVFNEKLFF.

This clone has at least ten counts. The V and J genes are TRBV11-3 and TRBJ2-7, with 8 bases identical to TRBD2. This CDR3 has 16 residues. Germline CDR1 reads SGHNT; CDR2 reads YENEEA. V trimming: 6 bases; J trimming: 3 bases; junction bases outside the gene matches: 13. The CDR3 loop reads CASRPRSSGGVYEQYF. In DNA, the CDR3 is TGTGCCAGCAGACCTCGATCATCCGGGGGGGTCTACGAGCAGTACTTC.

The chain couples TRBV15 to TRBJ1-1; D may be TRBD1 (6 bases). V shed 1 base and J shed 5 bases, with 8 bases lying between them. This CDR3 is 13 amino acids long. CDR1 and CDR2 (germline): LNHNV, YYDKDF (reference sequence). CDR3 coding DNA: TGTGCCACCAGCAGAGCTAGGGGGACTGAAGCTTTCTTT. It translates to CATSRARGTEAFF.

V is TRBV7-8 and J is TRBJ1-4; TRBD1 matches 9 bases. V gave up 3 bases and J gave up 8 bases; unmatched junction bases: 7. CDR1 and CDR2 from the germline V gene are SGHVS and FQNEAQ. The CDR3 sequence is 15 residues long. The chain's CDR3 is CASSFINDRGEKLFF. CDR3 nucleotides: TGTGCCAGCAGCTTCATTAACGACAGGGGGGAAAAACTGTTTTTT.

This rearrangement joins TRBV5-1 to TRBJ2-7; 9 bases match TRBD1. With V trimmed by 0 bases and J by 2 bases, 3 bases remained unmatched. CDR1 and CDR2 from the germline V gene are SGHRS and YFSETQ. This CDR3 has 15 residues. The CDR3 DNA follows: TGCGCCAGCAGCTTGGGACAGGGGGGAACCTACGAGCAGTACTTC. Its protein is CASSLGQGGTYEQYF. Supplemented by reference TRBV5-1 and TRBJ2-7, the full variable domain reads KAGVTQTPRYLIKTRGQQVTLSCSPISGHRSVSWYQQTPGQGLQFLFEYFSETQRNKGNFPGRFSGRQFSNSRSEMNVSTLELGDSALYLCASSLGQGGTYEQYFGPGTRLTVT.

For this clone: One end of the junction is discordant with germline, which a read error may explain. Other nucleotide sequences in the sample specify the same CDR3. The chain has TRBV5-1 and TRBJ1-1; TRBD1 might be the D (5 bases). Per the germline V gene, CDR1 is SGHRS and CDR2 is YFSETQ. The CDR3 totals 14 residues. The CDR3 nucleotides are TGCGCCAGCAGCTTGTGGGCCCCGGGGACTGAGGCTTTCTTT. Translated: CASSLWAPGTEAFF.

This clone was recorded once. The CDR3 sequence is CASSPTGSGNTIYF. The CDR3 DNA sequence: TGTGCCAGCAGTCCCACAGGCTCTGGAAACACCATATATTTT. The genes are TRBV28 and TRBJ1-3; the D gene is possibly TRBD1 (5 bases). Trimming removed 5 bases at V and 0 bases at J, with 8 bases between. The CDR3 consists of 14 residues. Germline V gene sequence: CDR1 MDHEN, CDR2 SYDVKM. The full variable domain, rest sourced from reference TRBV28 and TRBJ1-3, is DVKVTQSSRYLVKRTGEKVFLECVQDMDHENMFWYRQDPGLGLRLIYFSYDVKMKEKGDIPEGYSVSREKKERFSLILESASTNQTSMYLCASSPTGSGNTIYFGEGSWLTVV.